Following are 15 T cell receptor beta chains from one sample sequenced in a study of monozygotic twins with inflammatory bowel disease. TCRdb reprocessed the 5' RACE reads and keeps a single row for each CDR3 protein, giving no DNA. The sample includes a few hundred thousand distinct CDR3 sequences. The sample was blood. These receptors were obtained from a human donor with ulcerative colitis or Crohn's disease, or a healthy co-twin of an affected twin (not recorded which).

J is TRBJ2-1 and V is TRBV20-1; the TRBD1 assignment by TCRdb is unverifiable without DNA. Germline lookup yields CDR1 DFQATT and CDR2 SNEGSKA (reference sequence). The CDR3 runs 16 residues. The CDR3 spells CSAFHRGRGGYNEQFF.

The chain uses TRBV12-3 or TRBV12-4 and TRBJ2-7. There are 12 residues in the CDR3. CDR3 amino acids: CASSIAVYEQYF.

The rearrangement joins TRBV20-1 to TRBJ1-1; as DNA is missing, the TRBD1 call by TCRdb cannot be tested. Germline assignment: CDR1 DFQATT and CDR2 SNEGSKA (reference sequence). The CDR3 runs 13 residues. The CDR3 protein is CSAREGGGLEAFF.

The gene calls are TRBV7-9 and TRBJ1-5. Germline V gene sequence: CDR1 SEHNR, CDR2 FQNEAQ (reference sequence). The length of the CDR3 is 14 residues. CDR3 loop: CASSQEYSNQPQHF.

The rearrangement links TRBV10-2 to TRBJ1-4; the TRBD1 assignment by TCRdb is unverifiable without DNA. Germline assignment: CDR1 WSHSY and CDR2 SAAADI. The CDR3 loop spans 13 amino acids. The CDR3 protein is CTSMRGLGEKLFF.

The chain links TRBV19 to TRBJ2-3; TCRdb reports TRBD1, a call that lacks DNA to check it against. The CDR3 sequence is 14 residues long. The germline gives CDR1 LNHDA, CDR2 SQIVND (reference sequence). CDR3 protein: CASSWTGREGTQYF.

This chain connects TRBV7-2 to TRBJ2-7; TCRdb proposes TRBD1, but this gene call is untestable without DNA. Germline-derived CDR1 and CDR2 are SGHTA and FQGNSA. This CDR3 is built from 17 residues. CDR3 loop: CASSSARIGTGAYEQYF. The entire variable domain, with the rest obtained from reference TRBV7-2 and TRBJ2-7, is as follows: GAGVSQSPSNKVTEKGKDVELRCDPISGHTALYWYRQSLGQGLEFLIYFQGNSAPDKSGLPSDRFSAERTGGSVSTLTIQRTQQEDSAVYLCASSSARIGTGAYEQYFGPGTRLTVT.

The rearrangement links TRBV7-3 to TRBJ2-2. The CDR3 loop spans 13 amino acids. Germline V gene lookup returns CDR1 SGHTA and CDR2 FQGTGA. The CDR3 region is CASSPDPTGELFF.

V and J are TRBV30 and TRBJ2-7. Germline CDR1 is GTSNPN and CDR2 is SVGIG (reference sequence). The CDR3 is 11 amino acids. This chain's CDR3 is CAWSTYYEQYF.

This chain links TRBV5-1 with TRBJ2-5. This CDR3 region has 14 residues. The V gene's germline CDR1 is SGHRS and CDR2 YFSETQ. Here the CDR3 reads CASSLAVSIETQYF.

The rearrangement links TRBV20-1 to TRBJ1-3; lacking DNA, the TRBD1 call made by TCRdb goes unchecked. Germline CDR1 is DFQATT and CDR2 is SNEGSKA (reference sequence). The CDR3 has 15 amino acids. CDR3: CSARGQGVVGNTIYF.

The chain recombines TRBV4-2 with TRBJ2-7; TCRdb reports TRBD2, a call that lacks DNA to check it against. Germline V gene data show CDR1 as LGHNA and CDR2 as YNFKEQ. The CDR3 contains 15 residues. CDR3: CASSQGRDSGYEQYF.

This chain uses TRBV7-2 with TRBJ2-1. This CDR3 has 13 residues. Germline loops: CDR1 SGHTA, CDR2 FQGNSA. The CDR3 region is CASSLAFLYEQFF.

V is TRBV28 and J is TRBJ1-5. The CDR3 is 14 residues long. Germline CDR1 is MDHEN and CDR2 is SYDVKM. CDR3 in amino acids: CASSLWGGNQPQHF.

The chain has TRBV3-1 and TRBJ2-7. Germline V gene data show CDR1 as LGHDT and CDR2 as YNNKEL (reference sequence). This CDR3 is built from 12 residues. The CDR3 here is CASSQDTATQYF.